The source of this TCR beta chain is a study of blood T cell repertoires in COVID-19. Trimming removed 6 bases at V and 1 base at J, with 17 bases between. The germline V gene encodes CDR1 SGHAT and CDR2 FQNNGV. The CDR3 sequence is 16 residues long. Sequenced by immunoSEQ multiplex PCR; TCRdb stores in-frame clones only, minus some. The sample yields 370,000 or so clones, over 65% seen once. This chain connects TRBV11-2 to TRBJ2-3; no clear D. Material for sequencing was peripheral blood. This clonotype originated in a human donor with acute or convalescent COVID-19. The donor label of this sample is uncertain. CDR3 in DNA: TGTGCCAGCAGGAACCCTGGGCACGCAGGCACAGATACGCAGTATTTT. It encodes CASRNPGHAGTDTQYF.